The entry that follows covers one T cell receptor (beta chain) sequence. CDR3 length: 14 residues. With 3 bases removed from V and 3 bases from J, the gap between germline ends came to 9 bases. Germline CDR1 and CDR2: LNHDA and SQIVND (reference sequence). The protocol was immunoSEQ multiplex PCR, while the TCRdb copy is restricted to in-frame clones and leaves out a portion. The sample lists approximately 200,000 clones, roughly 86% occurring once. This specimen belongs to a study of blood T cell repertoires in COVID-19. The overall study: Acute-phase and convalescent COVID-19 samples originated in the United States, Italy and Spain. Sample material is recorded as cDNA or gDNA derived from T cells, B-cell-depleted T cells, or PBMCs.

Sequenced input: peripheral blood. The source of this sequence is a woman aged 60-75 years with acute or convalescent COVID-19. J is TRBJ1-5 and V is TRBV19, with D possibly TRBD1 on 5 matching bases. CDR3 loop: CASSITGDNQPQHF. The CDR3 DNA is TGTGCCAGTAGTATTACGGGGGACAATCAGCCCCAGCATTTT.